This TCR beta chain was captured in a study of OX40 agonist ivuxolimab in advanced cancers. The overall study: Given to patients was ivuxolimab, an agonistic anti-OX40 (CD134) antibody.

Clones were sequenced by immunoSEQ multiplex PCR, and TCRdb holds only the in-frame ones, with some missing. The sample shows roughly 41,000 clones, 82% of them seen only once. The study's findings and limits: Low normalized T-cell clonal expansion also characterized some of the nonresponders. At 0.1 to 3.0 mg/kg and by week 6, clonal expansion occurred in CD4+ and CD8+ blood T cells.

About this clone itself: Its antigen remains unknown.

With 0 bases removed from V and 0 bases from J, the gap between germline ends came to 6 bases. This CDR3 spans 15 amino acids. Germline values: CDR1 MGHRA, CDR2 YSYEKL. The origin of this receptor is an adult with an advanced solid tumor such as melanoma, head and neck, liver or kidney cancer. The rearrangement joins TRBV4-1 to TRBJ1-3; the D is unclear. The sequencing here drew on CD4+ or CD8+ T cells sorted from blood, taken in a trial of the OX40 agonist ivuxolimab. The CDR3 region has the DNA TGCGCCAGCAGCCAAGATTGGCTCTCTGGAAACACCATATATTTT. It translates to CASSQDWLSGNTIYF.